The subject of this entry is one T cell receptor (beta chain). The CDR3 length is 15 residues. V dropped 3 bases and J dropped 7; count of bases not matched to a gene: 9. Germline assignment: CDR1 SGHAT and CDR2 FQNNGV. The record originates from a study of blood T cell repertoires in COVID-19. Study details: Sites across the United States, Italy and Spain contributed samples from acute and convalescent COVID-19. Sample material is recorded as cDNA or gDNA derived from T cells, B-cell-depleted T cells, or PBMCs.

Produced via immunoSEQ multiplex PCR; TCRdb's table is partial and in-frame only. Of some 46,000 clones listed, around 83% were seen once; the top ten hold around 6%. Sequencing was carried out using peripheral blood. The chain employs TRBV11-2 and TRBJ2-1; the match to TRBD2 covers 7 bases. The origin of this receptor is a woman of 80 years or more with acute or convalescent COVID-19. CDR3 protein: CASSFGLLGGNEQFF. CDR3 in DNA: TGTGCCAGCAGCTTCGGACTACTGGGGGGGAATGAGCAGTTCTTC.